These T cell receptor beta chains were read from a single sample in a study of identifying expanded T cells in peripheral blood. Profiling relied on immunoSEQ multiplex PCR, and the TCRdb table lists in-frame clones only, not all of them. The sample has about 100,000 clones; around 88% are singletons. Sample: blood. These TCRs come from a person between 18 and 70 years old in good health. CDR3s include the opening cysteine and the closing phenylalanine or tryptophan. A D gene is named only where the DNA matches it firmly. The size field is filled for only some rows; it gives once, few, many or a size class.

clone_size: -
v_call: TRBV4-3
d_call: -
j_call: TRBJ2-7
cdr3_aa: CASSAGSGAYEQYF
cdr3_nt: TGCGCCAGCAGTGCTGGGTCAGGGGCCTACGAGCAGTACTTC

clone_size: once
v_call: TRBV4-3
d_call: -
j_call: TRBJ2-2
cdr3_aa: CASSQDMRAANTGELFF
cdr3_nt: TGCGCCAGCAGCCAAGATATGAGGGCCGCGAACACCGGGGAGCTGTTTTTT

clone_size: -
v_call: TRBV5-1
d_call: TRBD2
j_call: TRBJ2-7
cdr3_aa: CASSSSGGRSEQYF
cdr3_nt: TGCGCCAGCAGCTCCAGCGGGGGGAGGAGCGAGCAGTACTTC

clone_size: -
v_call: TRBV9
d_call: -
j_call: TRBJ2-7
cdr3_aa: CASSVEGGYSYEQYF
cdr3_nt: TGTGCCAGCAGCGTAGAAGGAGGATACTCCTACGAGCAGTACTTC

clone_size: -
v_call: TRBV7-6
d_call: -
j_call: TRBJ2-4
cdr3_aa: CASSLGAKNIQYF
cdr3_nt: TGTGCCAGCAGCTTAGGGGCCAAAAACATTCAGTACTTC

clone_size: -
v_call: TRBV7-9
d_call: -
j_call: TRBJ1-5
cdr3_aa: CASSLGEGVSQHF
cdr3_nt: TGTGCCAGCAGCTTAGGTGAGGGGGTTTCCCAGCATTTT

clone_size: -
v_call: TRBV2
d_call: -
j_call: TRBJ2-3
cdr3_aa: CASSGVSSTDTQYF
cdr3_nt: TGTGCCAGCAGCGGGGTTTCGAGCACAGATACGCAGTATTTT

clone_size: -
v_call: TRBV29-1
d_call: -
j_call: TRBJ1-3
cdr3_aa: CSVTGGGYGNTIYF
cdr3_nt: TGCAGCGTTACTGGGGGAGGGTACGGAAACACCATATATTTT

clone_size: once
v_call: TRBV30
d_call: -
j_call: TRBJ2-7
cdr3_aa: CAWSLGYYEQYF
cdr3_nt: TGTGCCTGGAGCCTAGGGTATTACGAGCAGTACTTC

clone_size: -
v_call: TRBV28
d_call: TRBD1
j_call: TRBJ1-2
cdr3_aa: CASSLAGTANEARYGYTF
cdr3_nt: TGTGCCAGCAGTTTAGCAGGGACAGCCAACGAAGCCCGTTATGGCTACACCTTC

clone_size: -
v_call: TRBV16
d_call: TRBD1
j_call: TRBJ2-7
cdr3_aa: CASSQQGTGGGEQYF
cdr3_nt: TGTGCCAGCAGCCAACAGGGGACAGGGGGCGGCGAGCAGTACTTC

clone_size: -
v_call: TRBV4-3
d_call: TRBD1
j_call: TRBJ1-3
cdr3_aa: CASRKYDPLTTGRTIYF
cdr3_nt: TGCGCCAGTAGGAAGTACGATCCACTAACGACAGGGAGGACCATATATTTT

clone_size: -
v_call: TRBV30
d_call: TRBD2
j_call: TRBJ2-7
cdr3_aa: CAWSYGGLGEQYF
cdr3_nt: TGTGCCTGGAGTTACGGGGGGTTGGGGGAGCAGTACTTC

clone_size: few
v_call: TRBV18
d_call: -
j_call: TRBJ2-7
cdr3_aa: CASSLSTAREQYF
cdr3_nt: TGTGCCAGCTCACTTTCGACAGCCAGGGAGCAGTACTTC

clone_size: -
v_call: TRBV30
d_call: TRBD1
j_call: TRBJ1-6
cdr3_aa: CAWGTGGTSPLHF
cdr3_nt: TGTGCCTGGGGGACAGGGGGCACTTCACCCCTCCACTTT

clone_size: once
v_call: TRBV4-1
d_call: -
j_call: TRBJ2-1
cdr3_aa: CASSQVLAYEQFF
cdr3_nt: TGCGCCAGCAGCCAAGTGCTAGCCTATGAGCAGTTCTTC

clone_size: few
v_call: TRBV27
d_call: -
j_call: TRBJ1-6
cdr3_aa: CASSWDSNSPLHF
cdr3_nt: TGTGCCAGCAGTTGGGACTCGAATTCACCCCTCCACTTT

clone_size: -
v_call: TRBV7-2
d_call: -
j_call: TRBJ1-5
cdr3_aa: CASSFIGAGQPQHF
cdr3_nt: TGTGCCAGCAGCTTTATTGGTGCCGGTCAGCCCCAGCATTTT

clone_size: -
v_call: TRBV13
d_call: TRBD2
j_call: TRBJ2-7
cdr3_aa: CASVLAGGPRYEQYF
cdr3_nt: TGTGCCAGTGTGTTAGCGGGGGGTCCTAGGTACGAGCAGTACTTC

clone_size: -
v_call: TRBV25-1
d_call: -
j_call: TRBJ2-7
cdr3_aa: CASSEYTSRDEQYF
cdr3_nt: TGTGCCAGCAGTGAATACACTAGTCGGGACGAGCAGTACTTC

clone_size: -
v_call: TRBV19
d_call: TRBD1
j_call: TRBJ1-4
cdr3_aa: CASSPSTGGNEKLFF
cdr3_nt: TGTGCCAGTAGCCCATCGACAGGGGGTAATGAAAAACTGTTTTTT

clone_size: once
v_call: TRBV7-2
d_call: -
j_call: TRBJ1-2
cdr3_aa: CASSVSNGQPGKGYTF
cdr3_nt: TGTGCCAGCAGCGTGTCTAATGGACAGCCCGGAAAGGGCTACACCTTC

clone_size: -
v_call: TRBV7-2
d_call: -
j_call: TRBJ1-6
cdr3_aa: CASSRDGPPGRSYNSPLHF
cdr3_nt: TGTGCCAGCAGCCGCGACGGACCCCCAGGGAGGTCCTATAATTCACCCCTCCACTTT

clone_size: once
v_call: TRBV4-1
d_call: TRBD1
j_call: TRBJ1-2
cdr3_aa: CASSQDERGLGGYTF
cdr3_nt: TGCGCCAGCAGCCAAGATGAGAGGGGGCTAGGTGGCTACACCTTC

clone_size: -
v_call: TRBV27
d_call: TRBD2
j_call: TRBJ2-7
cdr3_aa: CASGGGLRYYEQYF
cdr3_nt: TGTGCCAGCGGCGGGGGACTTCGCTATTACGAGCAGTACTTC

clone_size: once
v_call: TRBV7-2
d_call: -
j_call: TRBJ2-5
cdr3_aa: CASSLWGGLGETQYF
cdr3_nt: TGTGCCAGCAGCTTATGGGGAGGCCTAGGAGAGACCCAGTACTTC

clone_size: once
v_call: TRBV9
d_call: -
j_call: TRBJ2-5
cdr3_aa: CASSVGLRETQYF
cdr3_nt: TGTGCCAGCAGCGTAGGACTCAGGGAGACCCAGTACTTC